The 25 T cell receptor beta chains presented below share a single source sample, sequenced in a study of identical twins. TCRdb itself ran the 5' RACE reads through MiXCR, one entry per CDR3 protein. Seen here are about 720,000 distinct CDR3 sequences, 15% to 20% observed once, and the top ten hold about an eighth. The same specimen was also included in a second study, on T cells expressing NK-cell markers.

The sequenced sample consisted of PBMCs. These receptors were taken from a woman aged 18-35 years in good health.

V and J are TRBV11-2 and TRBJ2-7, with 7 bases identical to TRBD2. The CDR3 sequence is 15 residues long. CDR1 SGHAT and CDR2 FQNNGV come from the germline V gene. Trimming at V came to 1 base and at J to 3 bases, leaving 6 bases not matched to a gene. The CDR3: CASSLGSGGNYEQYF. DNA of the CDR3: TGTGCCAGCAGCTTAGGGTCCGGGGGGAACTACGAGCAGTACTTC.

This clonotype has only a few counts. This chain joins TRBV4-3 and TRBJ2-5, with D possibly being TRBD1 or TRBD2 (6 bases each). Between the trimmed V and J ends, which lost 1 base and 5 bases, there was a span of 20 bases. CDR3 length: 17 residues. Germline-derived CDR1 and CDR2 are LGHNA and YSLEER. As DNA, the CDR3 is TGCGCCAGCAGCCAAGGGTACAGGGCCTTTGCGGGGGAGACCCAGTACTTC. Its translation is CASSQGYRAFAGETQYF.

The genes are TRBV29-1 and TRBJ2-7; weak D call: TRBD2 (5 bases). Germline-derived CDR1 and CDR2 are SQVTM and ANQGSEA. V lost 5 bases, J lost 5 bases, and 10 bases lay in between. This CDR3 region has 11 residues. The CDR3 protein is CSVRWENEQYF. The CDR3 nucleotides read TGCAGCGTTCGGTGGGAGAACGAGCAGTACTTC.

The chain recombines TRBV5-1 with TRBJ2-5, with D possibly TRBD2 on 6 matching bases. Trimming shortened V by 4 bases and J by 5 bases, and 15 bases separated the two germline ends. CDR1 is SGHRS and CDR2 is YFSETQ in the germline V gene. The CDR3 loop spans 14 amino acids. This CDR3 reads CASSNYPGEETQYF. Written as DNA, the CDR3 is TGCGCCAGCAGCAACTACCCGGGGGAGGAGACCCAGTACTTC. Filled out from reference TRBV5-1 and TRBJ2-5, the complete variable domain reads KAGVTQTPRYLIKTRGQQVTLSCSPISGHRSVSWYQQTPGQGLQFLFEYFSETQRNKGNFPGRFSGRQFSNSRSEMNVSTLELGDSALYLCASSNYPGEETQYFGPGTRLLVL.

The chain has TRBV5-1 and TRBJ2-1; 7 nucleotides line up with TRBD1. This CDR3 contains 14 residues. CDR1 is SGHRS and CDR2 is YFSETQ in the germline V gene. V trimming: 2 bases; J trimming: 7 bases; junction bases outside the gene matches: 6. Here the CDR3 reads CASSFRTGSNEQFF. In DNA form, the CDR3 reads TGCGCCAGCAGCTTCCGGACAGGATCAAATGAGCAGTTCTTC.

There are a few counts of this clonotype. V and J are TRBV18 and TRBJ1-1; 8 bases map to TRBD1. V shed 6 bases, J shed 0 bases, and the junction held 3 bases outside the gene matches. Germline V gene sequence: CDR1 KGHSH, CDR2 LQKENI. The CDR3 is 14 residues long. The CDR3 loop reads CASSWDRMNTEAFF. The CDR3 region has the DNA TGTGCCAGCTCTTGGGACAGGATGAACACTGAAGCTTTCTTT.

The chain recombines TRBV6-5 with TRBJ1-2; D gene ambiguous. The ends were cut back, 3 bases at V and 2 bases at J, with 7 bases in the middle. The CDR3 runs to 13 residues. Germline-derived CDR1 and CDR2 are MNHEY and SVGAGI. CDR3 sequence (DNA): TGTGCCAGCAGTTATTTCCCCAACTATGGCTACACCTTC. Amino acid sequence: CASSYFPNYGYTF.

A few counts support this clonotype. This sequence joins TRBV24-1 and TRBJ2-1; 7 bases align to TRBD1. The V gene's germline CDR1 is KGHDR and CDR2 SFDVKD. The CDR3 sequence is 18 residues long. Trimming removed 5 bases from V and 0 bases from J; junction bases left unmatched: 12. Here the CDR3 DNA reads TGTGCCACCAGTGGACAGGGTATCGATCTAGGCTCCTACAATGAGCAGTTCTTC. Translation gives CATSGQGIDLGSYNEQFF.

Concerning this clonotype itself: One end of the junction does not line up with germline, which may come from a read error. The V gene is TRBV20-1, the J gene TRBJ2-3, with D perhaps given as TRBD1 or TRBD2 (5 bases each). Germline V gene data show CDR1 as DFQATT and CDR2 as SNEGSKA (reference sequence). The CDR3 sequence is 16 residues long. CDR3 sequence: CCAISRGDGLTDTQYF. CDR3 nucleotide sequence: TGCTGTGCTATATCTCGAGGGGACGGACTCACAGATACGCAGTATTTT.

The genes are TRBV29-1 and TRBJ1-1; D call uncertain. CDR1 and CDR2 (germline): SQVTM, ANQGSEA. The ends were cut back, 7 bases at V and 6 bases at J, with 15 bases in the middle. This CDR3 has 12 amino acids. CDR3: CSAEENGAEAFF. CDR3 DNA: TGCAGCGCAGAGGAGAACGGGGCTGAAGCTTTCTTT. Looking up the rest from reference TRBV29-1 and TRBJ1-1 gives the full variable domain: SAVISQKPSRDICQRGTSLTIQCQVDSQVTMMFWYRQQPGQSLTLIATANQGSEATYESGFVIDKFPISRPNLTFSTLTVSNMSPEDSSIYLCSAEENGAEAFFGQGTRLTVV.

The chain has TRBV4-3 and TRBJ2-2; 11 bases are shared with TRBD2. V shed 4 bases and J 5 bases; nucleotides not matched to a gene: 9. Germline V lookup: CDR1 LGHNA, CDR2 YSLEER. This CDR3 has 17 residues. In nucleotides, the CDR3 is TGCGCCAGCAGCCGCTTCCTAGCGGGAGGCGGAACCGGGGAGCTGTTTTTT. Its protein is CASSRFLAGGGTGELFF.

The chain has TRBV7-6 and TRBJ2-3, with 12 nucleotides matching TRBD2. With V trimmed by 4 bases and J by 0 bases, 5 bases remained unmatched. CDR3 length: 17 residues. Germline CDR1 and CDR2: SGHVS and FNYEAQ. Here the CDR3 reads CASSSVGLAGSTDTQYF. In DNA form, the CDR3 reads TGTGCCAGCAGCTCGGTGGGACTAGCGGGCAGCACAGATACGCAGTATTTT.

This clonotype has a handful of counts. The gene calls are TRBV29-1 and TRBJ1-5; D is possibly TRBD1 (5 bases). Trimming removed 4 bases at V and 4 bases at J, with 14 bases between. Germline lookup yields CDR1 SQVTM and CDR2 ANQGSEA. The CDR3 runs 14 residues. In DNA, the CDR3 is TGCAGCGTTGGTGAGACAGCGGGAAATCAGCCCCAGCATTTT. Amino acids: CSVGETAGNQPQHF.

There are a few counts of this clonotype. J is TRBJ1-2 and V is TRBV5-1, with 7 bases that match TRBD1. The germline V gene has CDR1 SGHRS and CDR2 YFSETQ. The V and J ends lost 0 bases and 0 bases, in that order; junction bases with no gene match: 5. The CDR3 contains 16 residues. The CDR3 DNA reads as TGCGCCAGCAGCTTGGACAGGGGTACAGCTAACTATGGCTACACCTTC. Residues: CASSLDRGTANYGYTF. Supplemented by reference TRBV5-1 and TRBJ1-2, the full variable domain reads KAGVTQTPRYLIKTRGQQVTLSCSPISGHRSVSWYQQTPGQGLQFLFEYFSETQRNKGNFPGRFSGRQFSNSRSEMNVSTLELGDSALYLCASSLDRGTANYGYTFGSGTRLTVV.

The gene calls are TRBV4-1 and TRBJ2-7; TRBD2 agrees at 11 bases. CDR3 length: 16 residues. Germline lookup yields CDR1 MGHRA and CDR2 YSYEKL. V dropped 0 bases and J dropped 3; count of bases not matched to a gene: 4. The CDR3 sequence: CASSQDLGTSGYEQYF. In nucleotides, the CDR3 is TGCGCCAGCAGCCAAGATCTTGGGACTAGCGGCTACGAGCAGTACTTC.

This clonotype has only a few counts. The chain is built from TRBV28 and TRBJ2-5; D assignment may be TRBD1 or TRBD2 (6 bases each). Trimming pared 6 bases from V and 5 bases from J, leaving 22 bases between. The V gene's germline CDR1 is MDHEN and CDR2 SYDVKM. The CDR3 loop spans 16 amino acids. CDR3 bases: TGTGCCAGCAGCCCCCGGGGGCTCAGGAGGCGGGAGACCCAGTACTTC. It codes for CASSPRGLRRRETQYF. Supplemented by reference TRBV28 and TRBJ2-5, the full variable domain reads DVKVTQSSRYLVKRTGEKVFLECVQDMDHENMFWYRQDPGLGLRLIYFSYDVKMKEKGDIPEGYSVSREKKERFSLILESASTNQTSMYLCASSPRGLRRRETQYFGPGTRLLVL.

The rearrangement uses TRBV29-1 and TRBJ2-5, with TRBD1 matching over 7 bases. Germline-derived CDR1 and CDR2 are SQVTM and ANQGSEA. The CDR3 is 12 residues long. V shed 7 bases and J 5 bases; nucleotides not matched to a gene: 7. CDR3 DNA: TGCAGCGCCCACAGGGGAGCGGAGACCCAGTACTTC. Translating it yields CSAHRGAETQYF.

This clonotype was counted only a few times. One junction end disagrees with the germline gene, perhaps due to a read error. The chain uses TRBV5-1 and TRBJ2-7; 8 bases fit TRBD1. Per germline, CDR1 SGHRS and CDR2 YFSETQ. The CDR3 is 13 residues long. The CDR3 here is CASRLDRDHEQYF. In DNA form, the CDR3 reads TGCGCCAGCAGATTGGACAGGGACCACGAGCAGTACTTC.

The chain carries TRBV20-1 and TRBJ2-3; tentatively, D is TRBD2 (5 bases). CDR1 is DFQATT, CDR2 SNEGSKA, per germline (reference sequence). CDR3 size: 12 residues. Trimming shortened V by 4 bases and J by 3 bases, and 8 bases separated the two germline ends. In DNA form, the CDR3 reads TGCAGTGCTATACCGGGGACAGATACGCAGTATTTT. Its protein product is CSAIPGTDTQYF.

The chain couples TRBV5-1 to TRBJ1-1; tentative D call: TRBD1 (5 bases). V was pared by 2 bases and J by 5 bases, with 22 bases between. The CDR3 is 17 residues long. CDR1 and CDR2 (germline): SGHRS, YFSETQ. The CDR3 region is CASSLGRGNSRGTEAFF. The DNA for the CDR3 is TGCGCCAGCAGCTTAGGCCGTGGTAACAGCCGGGGGACTGAAGCTTTCTTT. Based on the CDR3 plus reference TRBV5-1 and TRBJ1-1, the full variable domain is KAGVTQTPRYLIKTRGQQVTLSCSPISGHRSVSWYQQTPGQGLQFLFEYFSETQRNKGNFPGRFSGRQFSNSRSEMNVSTLELGDSALYLCASSLGRGNSRGTEAFFGQGTRLTVV.

The CDR3 DNA sequence: TGCGCCAGCAGTGTTGGGACTAGCCTTACAGATACGCAGTATTTT. Amino acid sequence: CASSVGTSLTDTQYF. The chain links TRBV10-1 to TRBJ2-3, with 9 bases fitting TRBD2. The germline V gene has CDR1 WNHNN and CDR2 SYGVQD (reference sequence). J was trimmed by 3 bases and V by 4 bases; bases with no gene match: 5. There are 15 residues in the CDR3.

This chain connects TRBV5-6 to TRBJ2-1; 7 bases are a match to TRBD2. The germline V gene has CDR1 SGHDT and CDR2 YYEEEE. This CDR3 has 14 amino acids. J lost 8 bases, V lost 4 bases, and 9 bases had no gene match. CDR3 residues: CASSVLGSGDEQFF. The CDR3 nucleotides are TGTGCCAGCAGCGTCTTGGGGAGCGGGGATGAGCAGTTCTTC.

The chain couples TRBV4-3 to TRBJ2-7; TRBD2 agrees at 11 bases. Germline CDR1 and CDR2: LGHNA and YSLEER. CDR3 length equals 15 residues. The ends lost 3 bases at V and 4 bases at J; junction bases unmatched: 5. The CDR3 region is CASSHHLAGGYEQYF. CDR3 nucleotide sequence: TGCGCCAGCAGCCATCATCTAGCGGGAGGTTACGAGCAGTACTTC.

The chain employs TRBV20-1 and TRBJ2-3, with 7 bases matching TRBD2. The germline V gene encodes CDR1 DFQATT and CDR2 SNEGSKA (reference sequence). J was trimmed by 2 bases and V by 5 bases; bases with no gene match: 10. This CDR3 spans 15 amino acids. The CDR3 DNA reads TGCAGTGCTCCCCGAAGCGGGGTAATCACAGATACGCAGTATTTT. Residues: CSAPRSGVITDTQYF.

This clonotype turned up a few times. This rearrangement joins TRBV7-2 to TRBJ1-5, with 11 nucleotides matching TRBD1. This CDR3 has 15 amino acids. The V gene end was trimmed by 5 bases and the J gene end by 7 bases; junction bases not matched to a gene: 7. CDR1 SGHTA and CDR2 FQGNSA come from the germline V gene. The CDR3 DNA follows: TGTGCCAGCAGCGTCGGGACAGGGGGAAGGCAGCCCCAGCATTTT. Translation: CASSVGTGGRQPQHF.